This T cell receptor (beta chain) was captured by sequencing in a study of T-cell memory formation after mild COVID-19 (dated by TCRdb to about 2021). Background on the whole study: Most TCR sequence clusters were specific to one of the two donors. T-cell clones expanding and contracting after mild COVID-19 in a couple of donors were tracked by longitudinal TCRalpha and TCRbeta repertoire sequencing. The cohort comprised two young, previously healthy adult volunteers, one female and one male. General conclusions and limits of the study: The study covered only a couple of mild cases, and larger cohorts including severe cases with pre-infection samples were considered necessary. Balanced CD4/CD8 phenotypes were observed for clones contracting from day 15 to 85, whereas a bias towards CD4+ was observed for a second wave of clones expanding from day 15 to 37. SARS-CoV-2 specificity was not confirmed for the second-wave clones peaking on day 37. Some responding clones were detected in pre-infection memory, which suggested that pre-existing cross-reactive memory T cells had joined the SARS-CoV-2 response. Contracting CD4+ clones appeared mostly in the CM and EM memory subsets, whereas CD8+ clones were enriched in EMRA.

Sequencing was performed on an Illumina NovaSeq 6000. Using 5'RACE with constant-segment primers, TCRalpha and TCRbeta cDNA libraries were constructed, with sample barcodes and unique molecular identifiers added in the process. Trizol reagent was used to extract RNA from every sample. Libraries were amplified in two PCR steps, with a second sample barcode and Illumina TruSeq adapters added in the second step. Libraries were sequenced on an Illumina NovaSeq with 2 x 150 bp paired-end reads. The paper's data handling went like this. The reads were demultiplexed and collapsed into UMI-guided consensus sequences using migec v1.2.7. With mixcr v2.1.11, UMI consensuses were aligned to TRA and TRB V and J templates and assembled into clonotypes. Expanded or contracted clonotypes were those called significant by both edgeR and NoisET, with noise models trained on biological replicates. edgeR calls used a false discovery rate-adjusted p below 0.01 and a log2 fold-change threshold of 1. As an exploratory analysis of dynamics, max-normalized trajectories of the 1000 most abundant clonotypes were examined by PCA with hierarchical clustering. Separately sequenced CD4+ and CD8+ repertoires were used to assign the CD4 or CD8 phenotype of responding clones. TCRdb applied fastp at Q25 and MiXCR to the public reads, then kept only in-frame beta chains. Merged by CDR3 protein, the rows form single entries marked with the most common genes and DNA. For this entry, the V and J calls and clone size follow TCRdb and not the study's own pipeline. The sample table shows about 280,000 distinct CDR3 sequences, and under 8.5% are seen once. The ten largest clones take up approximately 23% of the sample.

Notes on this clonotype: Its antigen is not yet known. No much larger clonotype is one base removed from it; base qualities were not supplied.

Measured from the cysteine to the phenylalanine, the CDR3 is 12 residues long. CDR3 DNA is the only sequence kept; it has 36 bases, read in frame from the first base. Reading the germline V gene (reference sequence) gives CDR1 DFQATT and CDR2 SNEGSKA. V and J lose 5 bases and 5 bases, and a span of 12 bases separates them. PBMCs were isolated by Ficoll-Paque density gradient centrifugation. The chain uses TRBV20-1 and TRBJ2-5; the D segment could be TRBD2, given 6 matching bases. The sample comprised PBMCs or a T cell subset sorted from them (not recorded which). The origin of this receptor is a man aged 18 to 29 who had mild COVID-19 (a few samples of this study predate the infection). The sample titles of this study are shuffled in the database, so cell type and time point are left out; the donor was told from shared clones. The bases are TGCAGTGCTGGGAGGAAGGGGGAGACCCAGTACTTC. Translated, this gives CSAGRKGETQYF.